These T cell receptor beta chains were read from a single sample in a study of identical twins. TCRdb recomputed calls from the 5' RACE reads with MiXCR, one row per CDR3 protein. The top ten clones hold 0.35% to 0.45% of a sample with around 550,000 distinct CDR3 sequences, approximately 14% of them seen once. The same sample was also used in a study of yellow fever vaccine responses in identical twins.

Sequencing used CD4+ T cells sorted from blood. The receptor source for this set is a woman aged 18-30 years in good health. The CDR3 runs from the conserved cysteine through the conserved F or W. The D gene is left open where the match is weak. Size values are once, few and many counts, or a class for expanded clones, and some rows have none.

TRBJ1-1	.	.	TRBV10-1	TGCGCCAGCAGTGGACACCCCCTGGGTACTGAAGCTTTCTTT	CASSGHPLGTEAFF
TRBJ2-1	TRBD2	few	TRBV2	TGTGCCAGCAGTGCCTTACTAGCGGGGAATAACAATGAGCAGTTCTTC	CASSALLAGNNNEQFF
TRBJ1-2	TRBD1	few	TRBV5-6	TGTGCCAGCACGACAGGGTCGATCTATGGCTACACCTTC	CASTTGSIYGYTF
TRBJ1-5	.	.	TRBV2	TGTGCCAGCAGCCAGGGAGGGGCGCCCCAGCATTTT	CASSQGGAPQHF
TRBJ2-5	TRBD2	.	TRBV6-5	TGTGCCAGCAGTTACGGCGGGAGTGGAGAGACCCAGTACTTC	CASSYGGSGETQYF
TRBJ2-2	.	few	TRBV18	TGTGCCAGCTCACCAGGGGAAAGAGCCGGGGAGCTGTTTTTT	CASSPGERAGELFF
TRBJ2-1	TRBD2	.	TRBV12-3/TRBV12-4	TGTGCCAGCAGTTTAGGGGACTACAGCGAGCAGTTCTTC	CASSLGDYSEQFF
TRBJ2-2	.	.	TRBV5-1	TGCGCCAGCGGCTCGGGAACTAACACCGGGGAGCTGTTTTTT	CASGSGTNTGELFF
TRBJ2-7	TRBD2	few	TRBV12-3/TRBV12-4	TGTGCCAGCAGCCCCAGTCTAGCGGGAGTCTACGAGCAGTACTTC	CASSPSLAGVYEQYF
TRBJ1-1	TRBD1	many	TRBV2	TGTGCCAGCAGTAGGACGGGGACAGGCGACGGAGCTTTCTTT	CASSRTGTGDGAFF
TRBJ2-1	TRBD2	few	TRBV11-1	TGTGCCAGCAGCGCGTCGGGACTAGCGGTGCCTTCCTACAATGAGCAGTTCTTC	CASSASGLAVPSYNEQFF